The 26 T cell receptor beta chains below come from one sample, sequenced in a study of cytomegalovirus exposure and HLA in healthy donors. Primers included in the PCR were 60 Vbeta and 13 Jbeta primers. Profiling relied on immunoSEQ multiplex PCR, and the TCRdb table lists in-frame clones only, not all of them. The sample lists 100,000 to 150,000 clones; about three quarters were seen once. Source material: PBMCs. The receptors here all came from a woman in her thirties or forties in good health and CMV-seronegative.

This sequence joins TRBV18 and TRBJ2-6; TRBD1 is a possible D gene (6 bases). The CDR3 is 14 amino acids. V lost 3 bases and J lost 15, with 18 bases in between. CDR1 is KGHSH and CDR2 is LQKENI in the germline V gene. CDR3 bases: TGTGCCAGCTCACCTGCGGCAGGCCAAGGGGGCCTGACTTTC. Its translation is CASSPAAGQGGLTF.

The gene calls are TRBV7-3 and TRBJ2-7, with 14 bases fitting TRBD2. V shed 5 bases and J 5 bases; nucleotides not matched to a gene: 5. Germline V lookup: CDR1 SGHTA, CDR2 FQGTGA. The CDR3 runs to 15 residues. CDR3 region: CASSDPTSGRDEQYF. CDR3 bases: TGTGCCAGCAGCGACCCGACTAGCGGGAGGGACGAGCAGTACTTC. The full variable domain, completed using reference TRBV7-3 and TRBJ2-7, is GAGVSQTPSNKVTEKGKYVELRCDPISGHTALYWYRQSLGQGPEFLIYFQGTGAADDSGLPNDRFFAVRPEGSVSTLKIQRTERGDSAVYLCASSDPTSGRDEQYFGPGTRLTVT.

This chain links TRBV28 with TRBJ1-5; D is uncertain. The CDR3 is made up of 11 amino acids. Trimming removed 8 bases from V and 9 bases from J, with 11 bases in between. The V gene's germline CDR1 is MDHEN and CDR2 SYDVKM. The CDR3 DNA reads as TGTGCCAGCTCATCCTCGCGGCCCCAGCATTTT. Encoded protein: CASSSSRPQHF.

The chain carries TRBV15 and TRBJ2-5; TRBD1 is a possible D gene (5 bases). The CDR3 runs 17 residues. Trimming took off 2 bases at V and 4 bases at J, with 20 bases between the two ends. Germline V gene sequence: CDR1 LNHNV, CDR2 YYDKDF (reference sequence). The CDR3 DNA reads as TGTGCCACCAGCAGACTTGGCAGGGTTGGGATCGGAGAGACCCAGTACTTC. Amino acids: CATSRLGRVGIGETQYF.

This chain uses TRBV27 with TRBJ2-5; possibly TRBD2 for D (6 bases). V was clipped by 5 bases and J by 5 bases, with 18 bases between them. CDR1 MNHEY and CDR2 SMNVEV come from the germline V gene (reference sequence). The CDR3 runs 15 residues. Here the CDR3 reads CASSHSGFGSETQYF. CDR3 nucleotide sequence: TGTGCCAGCAGTCACAGCGGGTTTGGGTCGGAGACCCAGTACTTC.

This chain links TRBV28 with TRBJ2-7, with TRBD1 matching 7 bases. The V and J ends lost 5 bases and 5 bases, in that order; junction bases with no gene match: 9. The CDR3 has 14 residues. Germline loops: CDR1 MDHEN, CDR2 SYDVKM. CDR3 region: CASSHDRVRNEQYF. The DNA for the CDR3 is TGTGCCAGCAGTCACGACAGGGTGAGGAACGAGCAGTACTTC.

The CDR3 DNA reads TGTGCCAGCAGCGTAGCACAGGGAGCCTACGAGCAGTACTTC. Encoded protein: CASSVAQGAYEQYF. This rearrangement joins TRBV9 to TRBJ2-7; maybe TRBD1 (6 bases). The ends were cut back, 0 bases at V and 2 bases at J, with 9 bases in the middle. This CDR3 has 14 residues. CDR1 and CDR2 (germline): SGDLS, YYNGEE.

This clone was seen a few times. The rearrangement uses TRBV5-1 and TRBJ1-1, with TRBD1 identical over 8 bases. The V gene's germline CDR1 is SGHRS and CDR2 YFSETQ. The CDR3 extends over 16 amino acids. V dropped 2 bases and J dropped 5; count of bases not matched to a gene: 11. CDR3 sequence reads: CASSFNGQGLVTEAFF. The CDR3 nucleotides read TGCGCCAGCAGCTTCAACGGACAGGGTTTAGTTACTGAAGCTTTCTTT. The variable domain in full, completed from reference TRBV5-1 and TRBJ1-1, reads KAGVTQTPRYLIKTRGQQVTLSCSPISGHRSVSWYQQTPGQGLQFLFEYFSETQRNKGNFPGRFSGRQFSNSRSEMNVSTLELGDSALYLCASSFNGQGLVTEAFFGQGTRLTVV.

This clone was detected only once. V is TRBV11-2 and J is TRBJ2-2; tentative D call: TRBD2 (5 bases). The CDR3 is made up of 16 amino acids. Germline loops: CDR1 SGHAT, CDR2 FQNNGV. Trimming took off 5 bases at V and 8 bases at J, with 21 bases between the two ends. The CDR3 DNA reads TGTGCCAGCAGCCCTAGCCCGCATTTGGGGAGAGGGGAGCTGTTTTTT. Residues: CASSPSPHLGRGELFF.

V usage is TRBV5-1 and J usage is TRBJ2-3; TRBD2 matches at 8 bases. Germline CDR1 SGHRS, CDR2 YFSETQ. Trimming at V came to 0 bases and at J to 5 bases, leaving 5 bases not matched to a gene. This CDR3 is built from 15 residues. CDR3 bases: TGCGCCAGCAGCTTGGTGGCGGGGGGCGAAGATACGCAGTATTTT. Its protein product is CASSLVAGGEDTQYF.

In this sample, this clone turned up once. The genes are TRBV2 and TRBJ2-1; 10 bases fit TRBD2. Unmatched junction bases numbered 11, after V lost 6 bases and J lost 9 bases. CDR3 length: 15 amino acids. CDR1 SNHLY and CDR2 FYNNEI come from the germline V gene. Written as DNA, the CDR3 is TGTGCCAGCAGCCGCACTAGCGGGGCCCAGGTTGAGCAGTTCTTC. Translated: CASSRTSGAQVEQFF.

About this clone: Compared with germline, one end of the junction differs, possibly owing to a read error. This chain's CDR3 is CASSPDRSGANGLTF. The CDR3 DNA follows: TGCGCCAGCAGCCCGGACAGGTCTGGGGCCAACGGCCTGACTTTC. This chain connects TRBV5-1 to TRBJ2-6; 7 nucleotides agree with TRBD1. Germline V gene lookup returns CDR1 SGHRS and CDR2 YFSETQ. This CDR3 has 15 residues. The full variable domain, its missing parts supplied by reference TRBV5-1 and TRBJ2-6, is KAGVTQTPRYLIKTRGQQVTLSCSPISGHRSVSWYQQTPGQGLQFLFEYFSETQRNKGNFPGRFSGRQFSNSRSEMNVSTLELGDSALYLCASSPDRSGANGLTFGAGSRLTVL.

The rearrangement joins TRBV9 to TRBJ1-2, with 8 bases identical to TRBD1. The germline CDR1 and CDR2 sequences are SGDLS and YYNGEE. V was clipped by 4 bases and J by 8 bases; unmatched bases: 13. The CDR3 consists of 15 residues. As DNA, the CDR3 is TGTGCCAGCAGCACTGACCTCAGGGGGCCAAACGGCTACACCTTC. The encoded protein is CASSTDLRGPNGYTF. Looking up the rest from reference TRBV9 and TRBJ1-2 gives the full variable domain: DSGVTQTPKHLITATGQRVTLRCSPRSGDLSVYWYQQSLDQGLQFLIQYYNGEERAKGNILERFSAQQFPDLHSELNLSSLELGDSALYFCASSTDLRGPNGYTFGSGTRLTVV.

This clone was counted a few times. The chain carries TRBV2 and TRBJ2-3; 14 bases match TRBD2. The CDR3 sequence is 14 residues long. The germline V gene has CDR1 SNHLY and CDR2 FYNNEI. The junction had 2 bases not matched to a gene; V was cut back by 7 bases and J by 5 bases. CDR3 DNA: TGTGCCAGCAAGGGACTAGCGGGGGTAGATACGCAGTATTTT. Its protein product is CASKGLAGVDTQYF.

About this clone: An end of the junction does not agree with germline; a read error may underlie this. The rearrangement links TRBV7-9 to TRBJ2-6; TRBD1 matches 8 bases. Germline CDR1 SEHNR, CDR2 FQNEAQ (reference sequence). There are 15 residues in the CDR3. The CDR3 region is CASSQTGAGANGLTF. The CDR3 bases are TGTGCCAGCAGCCAGACAGGGGCTGGGGCCAACGGCCTGACTTTC.

CDR3 coding DNA: TGTGCCAGCAGTCCACAGGAGTCAACGTCAGATACGCAGTATTTT. Amino acid sequence: CASSPQESTSDTQYF. The J gene is TRBJ2-3, the V gene TRBV6-4, with D tentatively TRBD1 (5 bases). Trimming removed 5 bases from V and 4 bases from J, with 16 bases in between. Germline CDR1 reads MRHNA; CDR2 reads SNTAGT. The CDR3 is made up of 15 amino acids.

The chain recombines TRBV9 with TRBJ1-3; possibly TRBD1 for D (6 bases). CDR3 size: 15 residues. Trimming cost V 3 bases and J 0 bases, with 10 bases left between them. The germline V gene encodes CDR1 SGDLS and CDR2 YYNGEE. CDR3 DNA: TGTGCCAGCAGCGGGACAGTTAGCTCTGGAAACACCATATATTTT. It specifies CASSGTVSSGNTIYF.

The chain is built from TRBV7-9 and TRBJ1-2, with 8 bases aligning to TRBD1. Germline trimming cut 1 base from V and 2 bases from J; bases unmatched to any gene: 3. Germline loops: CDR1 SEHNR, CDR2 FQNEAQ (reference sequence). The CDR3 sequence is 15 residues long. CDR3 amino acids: CASSLGGQGNYGYTF. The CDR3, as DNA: TGTGCCAGCAGCTTAGGAGGACAGGGAAACTATGGCTACACCTTC. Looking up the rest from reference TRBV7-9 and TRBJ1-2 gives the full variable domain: DTGVSQNPRHKITKRGQNVTFRCDPISEHNRLYWYRQTLGQGPEFLTYFQNEAQLEKSRLLSDRFSAERPKGSFSTLEIQRTEQGDSAMYLCASSLGGQGNYGYTFGSGTRLTVV.

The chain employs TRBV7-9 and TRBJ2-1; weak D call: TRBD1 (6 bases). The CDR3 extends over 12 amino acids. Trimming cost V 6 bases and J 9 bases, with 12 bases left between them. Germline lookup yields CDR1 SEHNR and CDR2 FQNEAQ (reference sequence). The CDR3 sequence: CASSQQGIEQFF. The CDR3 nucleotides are TGTGCCAGCAGTCAACAGGGTATTGAGCAGTTCTTC.

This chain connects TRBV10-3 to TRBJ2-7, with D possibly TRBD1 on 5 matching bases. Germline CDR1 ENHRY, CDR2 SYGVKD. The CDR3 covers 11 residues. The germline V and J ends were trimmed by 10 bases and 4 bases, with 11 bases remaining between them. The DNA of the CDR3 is TGTGCCACCGGAAGGGGTTACGAGCAGTACTTC. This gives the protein CATGRGYEQYF.

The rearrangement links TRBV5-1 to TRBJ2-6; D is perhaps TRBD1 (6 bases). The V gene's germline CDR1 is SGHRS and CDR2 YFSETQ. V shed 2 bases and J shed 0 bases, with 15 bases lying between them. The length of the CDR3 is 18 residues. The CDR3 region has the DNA TGCGCCAGCAGCTTTTCCAGGGGCGACCTCTCTGGGGCCAACGTCCTGACTTTC. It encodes CASSFSRGDLSGANVLTF. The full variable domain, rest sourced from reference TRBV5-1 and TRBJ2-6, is KAGVTQTPRYLIKTRGQQVTLSCSPISGHRSVSWYQQTPGQGLQFLFEYFSETQRNKGNFPGRFSGRQFSNSRSEMNVSTLELGDSALYLCASSFSRGDLSGANVLTFGAGSRLTVL.

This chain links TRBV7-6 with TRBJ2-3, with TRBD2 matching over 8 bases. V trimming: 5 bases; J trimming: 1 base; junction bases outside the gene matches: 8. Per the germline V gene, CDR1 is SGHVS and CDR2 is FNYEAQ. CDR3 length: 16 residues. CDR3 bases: TGTGCCAGCAGCGTGATTAGCGGGAAGGGCACAGATACGCAGTATTTT. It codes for CASSVISGKGTDTQYF.

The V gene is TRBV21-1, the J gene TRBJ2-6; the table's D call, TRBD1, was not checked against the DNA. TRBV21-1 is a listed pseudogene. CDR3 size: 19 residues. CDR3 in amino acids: CASTNPLQMDNSGANGLTF. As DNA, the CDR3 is TGTGCCAGCACCAACCCCCTCCAAATGGACAACTCTGGGGCCAACGGCCTGACTTTC.

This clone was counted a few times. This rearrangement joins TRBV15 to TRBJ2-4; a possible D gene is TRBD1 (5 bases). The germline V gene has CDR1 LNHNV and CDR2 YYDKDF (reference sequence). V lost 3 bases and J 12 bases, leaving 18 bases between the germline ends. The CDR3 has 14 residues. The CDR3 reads CATSSQVVRDSQYF. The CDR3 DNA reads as TGTGCCACCAGCAGCCAAGTAGTACGAGACAGTCAGTACTTC.

The CDR3 protein is CASRLAGGPNEQYF. The CDR3 nucleotides read TGCGCCAGCAGACTAGCGGGGGGCCCCAACGAGCAGTACTTC. This chain uses TRBV10-2 with TRBJ2-5; 12 bases agree with TRBD2. The J call is uncertain, as TRBJ2-7 better fits the DNA end. The CDR3 has 14 residues. CDR1 and CDR2 from the germline V gene are WSHSY and SAAADI.

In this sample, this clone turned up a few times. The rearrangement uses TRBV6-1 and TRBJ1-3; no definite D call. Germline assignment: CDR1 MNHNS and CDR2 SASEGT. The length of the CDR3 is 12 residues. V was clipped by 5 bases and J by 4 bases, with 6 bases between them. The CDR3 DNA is TGTGCCAGCAGTTCCCCGGGAAACACCATATATTTT. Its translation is CASSSPGNTIYF.